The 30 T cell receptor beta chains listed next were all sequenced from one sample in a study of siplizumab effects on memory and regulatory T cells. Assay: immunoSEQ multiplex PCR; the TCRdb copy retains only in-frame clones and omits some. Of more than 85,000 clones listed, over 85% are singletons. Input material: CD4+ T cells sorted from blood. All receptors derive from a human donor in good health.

CDR3 protein: CASGFTGTGLLYGNTEAFF. In DNA, the CDR3 is TGTGCTAGTGGTTTTACCGGGACAGGACTTCTCTATGGGAACACTGAAGCTTTCTTT. The chain combines TRBV12-5 with TRBJ1-1; 8 bases are shared with TRBD1. This CDR3 region has 19 residues. Unmatched junction bases numbered 16, after V lost 3 bases and J lost 1 base. Germline V gene lookup returns CDR1 LGHNT and CDR2 FRNRAP.

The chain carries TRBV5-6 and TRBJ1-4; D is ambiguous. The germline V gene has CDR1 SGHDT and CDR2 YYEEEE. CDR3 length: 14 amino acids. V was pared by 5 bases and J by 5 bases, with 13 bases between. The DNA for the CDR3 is TGTGCCAGCAGTTCAATAGGCGTAAATGAAAAACTGTTTTTT. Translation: CASSSIGVNEKLFF.

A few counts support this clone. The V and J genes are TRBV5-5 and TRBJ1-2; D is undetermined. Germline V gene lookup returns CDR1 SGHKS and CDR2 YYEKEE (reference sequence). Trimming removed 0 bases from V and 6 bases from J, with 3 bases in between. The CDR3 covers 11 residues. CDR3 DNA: TGTGCCAGCAGCTTGGTTGATGGCTACACCTTC. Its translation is CASSLVDGYTF.

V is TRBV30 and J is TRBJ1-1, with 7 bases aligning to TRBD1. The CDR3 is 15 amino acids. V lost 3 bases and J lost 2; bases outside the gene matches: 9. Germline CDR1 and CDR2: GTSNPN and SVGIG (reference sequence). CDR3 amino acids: CAWRGQTGYNTEAFF. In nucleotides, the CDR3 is TGTGCCTGGAGGGGGCAGACAGGGTATAACACTGAAGCTTTCTTT.

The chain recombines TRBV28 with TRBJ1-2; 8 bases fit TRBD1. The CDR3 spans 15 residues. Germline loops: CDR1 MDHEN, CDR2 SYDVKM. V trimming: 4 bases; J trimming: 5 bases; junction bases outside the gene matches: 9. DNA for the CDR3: TGTGCCAGCAGTTCGACAGGGGACCCAGGGTATGGCTACACCTTC. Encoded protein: CASSSTGDPGYGYTF.

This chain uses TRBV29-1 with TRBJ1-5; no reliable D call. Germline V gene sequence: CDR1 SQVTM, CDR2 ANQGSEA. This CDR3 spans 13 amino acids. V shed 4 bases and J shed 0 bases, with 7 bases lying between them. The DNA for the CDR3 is TGCAGCGTTGTAGTTAATAGCAATCAGCCCCAGCATTTT. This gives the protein CSVVVNSNQPQHF. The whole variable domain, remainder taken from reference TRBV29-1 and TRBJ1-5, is SAVISQKPSRDICQRGTSLTIQCQVDSQVTMMFWYRQQPGQSLTLIATANQGSEATYESGFVIDKFPISRPNLTFSTLTVSNMSPEDSSIYLCSVVVNSNQPQHFGDGTRLSIL.

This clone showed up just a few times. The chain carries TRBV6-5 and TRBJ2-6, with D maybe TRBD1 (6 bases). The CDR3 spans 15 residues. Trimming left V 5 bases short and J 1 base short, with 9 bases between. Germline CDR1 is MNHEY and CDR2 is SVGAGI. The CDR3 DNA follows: TGTGCCAGCAGTATTACAGGGTCTGGGGCCAACGTCCTGACTTTC. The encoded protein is CASSITGSGANVLTF.

CDR3 loop: CASSLAGGLTSYEQYF. The DNA of the CDR3 is TGCGCCAGCAGCTTGGCGGGGGGGCTAACCTCCTACGAGCAGTACTTC. The chain is built from TRBV5-1 and TRBJ2-7, with TRBD2 matching over 8 bases. Looked up from germline, CDR1 is SGHRS and CDR2 is YFSETQ. This CDR3 region has 16 residues. The trim removed 0 bases at V and 0 bases at J, leaving 5 bases unmatched. Full variable domain (remainder filled in from reference TRBV5-1 and TRBJ2-7): KAGVTQTPRYLIKTRGQQVTLSCSPISGHRSVSWYQQTPGQGLQFLFEYFSETQRNKGNFPGRFSGRQFSNSRSEMNVSTLELGDSALYLCASSLAGGLTSYEQYFGPGTRLTVT.

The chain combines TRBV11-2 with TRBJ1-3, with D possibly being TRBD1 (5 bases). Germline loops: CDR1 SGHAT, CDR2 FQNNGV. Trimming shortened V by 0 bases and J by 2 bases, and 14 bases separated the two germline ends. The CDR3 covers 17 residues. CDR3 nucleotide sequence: TGTGCCAGCAGCTTAGAATGGCGGGGCAAGGCTGGAAACACCATATATTTT. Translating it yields CASSLEWRGKAGNTIYF.

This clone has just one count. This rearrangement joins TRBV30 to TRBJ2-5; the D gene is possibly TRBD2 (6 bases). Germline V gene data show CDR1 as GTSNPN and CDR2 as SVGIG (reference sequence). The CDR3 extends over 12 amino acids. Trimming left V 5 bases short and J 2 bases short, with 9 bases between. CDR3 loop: CAWGLRQETQYF. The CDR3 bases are TGTGCCTGGGGACTACGACAAGAGACCCAGTACTTC.

The CDR3 region has the DNA TGTGCCAGCAGCTTTGTAATTTCCGGCACAGATACGCAGTATTTT. Translating it yields CASSFVISGTDTQYF. The J gene is TRBJ2-3, the V gene TRBV7-2; D gene ambiguous. CDR1 and CDR2 (germline): SGHTA, FQGNSA. CDR3 length equals 15 residues. V was cut by 3 bases and J by 1 base, with 11 bases left in between.

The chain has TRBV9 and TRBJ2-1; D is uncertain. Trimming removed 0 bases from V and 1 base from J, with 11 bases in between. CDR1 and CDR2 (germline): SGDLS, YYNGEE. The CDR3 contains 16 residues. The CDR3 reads CASSVEPNLSYNEQFF. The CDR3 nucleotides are TGTGCCAGCAGCGTAGAACCCAACCTATCCTACAATGAGCAGTTCTTC.

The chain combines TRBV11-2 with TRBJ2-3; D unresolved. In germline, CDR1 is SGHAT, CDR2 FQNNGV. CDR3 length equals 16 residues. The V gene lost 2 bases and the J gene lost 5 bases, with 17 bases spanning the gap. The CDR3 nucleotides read TGTGCCAGCAGCTTATACGGGCCACAGAGACAAGATACGCAGTATTTT. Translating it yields CASSLYGPQRQDTQYF.

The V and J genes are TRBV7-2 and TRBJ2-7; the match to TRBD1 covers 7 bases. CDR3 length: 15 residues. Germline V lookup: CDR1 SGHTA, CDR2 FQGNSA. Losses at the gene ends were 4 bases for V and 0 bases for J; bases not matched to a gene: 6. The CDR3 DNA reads TGTGCCAGCAGCTCAAGGACAGGTTACTCCTACGAGCAGTACTTC. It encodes CASSSRTGYSYEQYF.

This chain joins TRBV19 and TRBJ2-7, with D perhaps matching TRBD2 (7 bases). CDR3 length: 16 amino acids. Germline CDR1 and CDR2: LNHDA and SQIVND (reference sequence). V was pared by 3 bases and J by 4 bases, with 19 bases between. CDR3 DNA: TGTGCCAGTAGTATCTCTTCTGCGGGGGCGAGGTACGAGCAGTACTTC. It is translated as CASSISSAGARYEQYF.

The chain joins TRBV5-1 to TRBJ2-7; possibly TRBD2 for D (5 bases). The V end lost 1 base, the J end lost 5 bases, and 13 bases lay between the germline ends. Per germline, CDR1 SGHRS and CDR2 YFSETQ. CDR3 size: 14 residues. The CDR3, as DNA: TGCGCCAGCAGCTTGACGGGGTCCGGGAACGAGCAGTACTTC. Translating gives CASSLTGSGNEQYF.

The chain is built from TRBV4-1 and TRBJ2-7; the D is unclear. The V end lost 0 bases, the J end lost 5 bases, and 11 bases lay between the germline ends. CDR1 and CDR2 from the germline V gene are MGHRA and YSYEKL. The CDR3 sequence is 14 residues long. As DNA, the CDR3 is TGCGCCAGCAGCCAAGATTTGCCAGTTAACGAGCAGTACTTC. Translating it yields CASSQDLPVNEQYF.

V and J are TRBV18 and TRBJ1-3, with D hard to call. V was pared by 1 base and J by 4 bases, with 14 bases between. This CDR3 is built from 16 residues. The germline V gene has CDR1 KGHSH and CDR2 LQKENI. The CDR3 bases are TGTGCCAGCTCACCACAATCCGCTAGGGCGGGAAACACCATATATTTT. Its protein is CASSPQSARAGNTIYF.

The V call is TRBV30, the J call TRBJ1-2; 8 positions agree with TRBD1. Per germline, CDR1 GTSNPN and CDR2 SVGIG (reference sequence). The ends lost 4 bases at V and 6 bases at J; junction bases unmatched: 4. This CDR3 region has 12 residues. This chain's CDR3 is CAWTRTGNGYTF. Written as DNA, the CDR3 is TGTGCCTGGACCCGGACAGGGAATGGCTACACCTTC.

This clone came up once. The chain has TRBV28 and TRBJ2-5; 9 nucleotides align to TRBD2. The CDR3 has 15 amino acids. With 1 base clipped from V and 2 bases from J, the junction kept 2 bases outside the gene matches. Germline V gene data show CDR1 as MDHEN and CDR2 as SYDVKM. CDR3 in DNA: TGTGCCAGCAGTTTATCCAGCGGGGGGCAAGAGACCCAGTACTTC. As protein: CASSLSSGGQETQYF.

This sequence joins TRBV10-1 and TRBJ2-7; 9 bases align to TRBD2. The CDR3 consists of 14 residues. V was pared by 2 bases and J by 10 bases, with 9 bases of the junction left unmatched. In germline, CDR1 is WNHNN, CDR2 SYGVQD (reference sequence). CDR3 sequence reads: CASSEQISGGPQYF. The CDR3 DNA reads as TGCGCCAGCAGTGAGCAGATTAGCGGGGGCCCCCAGTACTTC.

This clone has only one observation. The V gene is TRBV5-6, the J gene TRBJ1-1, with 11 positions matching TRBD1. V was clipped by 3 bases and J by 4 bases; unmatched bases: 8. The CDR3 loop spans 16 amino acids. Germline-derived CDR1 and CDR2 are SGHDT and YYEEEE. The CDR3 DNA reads TGTGCCAGCAGCTCCCGGACAGGGGGCTGGGGCACTGAAGCTTTCTTT. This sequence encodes CASSSRTGGWGTEAFF.

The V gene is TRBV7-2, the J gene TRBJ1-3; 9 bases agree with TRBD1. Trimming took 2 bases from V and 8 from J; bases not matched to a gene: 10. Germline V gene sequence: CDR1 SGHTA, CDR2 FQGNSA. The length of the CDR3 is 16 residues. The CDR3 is CASSLRGQGLGDTIYF. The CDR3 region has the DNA TGTGCCAGCAGCTTAAGGGGACAGGGCCTGGGGGACACCATATATTTT.

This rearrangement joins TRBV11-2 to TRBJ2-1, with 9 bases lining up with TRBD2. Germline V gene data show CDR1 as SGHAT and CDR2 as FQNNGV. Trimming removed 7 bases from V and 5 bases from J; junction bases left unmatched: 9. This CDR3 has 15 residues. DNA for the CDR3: TGTGCCAGCACCCCGAGACTAGCGGTGAACAATGAGCAGTTCTTC. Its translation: CASTPRLAVNNEQFF.

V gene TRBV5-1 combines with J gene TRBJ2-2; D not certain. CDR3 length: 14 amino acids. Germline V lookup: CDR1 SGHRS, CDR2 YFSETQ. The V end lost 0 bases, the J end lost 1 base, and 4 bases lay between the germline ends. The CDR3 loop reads CASSLEGNTGELFF. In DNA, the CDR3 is TGCGCCAGCAGCTTGGAGGGGAACACCGGGGAGCTGTTTTTT.

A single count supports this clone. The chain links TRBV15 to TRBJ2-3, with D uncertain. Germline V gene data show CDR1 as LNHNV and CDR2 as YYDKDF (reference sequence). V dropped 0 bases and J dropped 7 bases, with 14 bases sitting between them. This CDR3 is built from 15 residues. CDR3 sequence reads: CATSRDGSGTNTQYF. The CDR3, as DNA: TGTGCCACCAGCAGAGATGGCAGTGGCACGAATACGCAGTATTTT.

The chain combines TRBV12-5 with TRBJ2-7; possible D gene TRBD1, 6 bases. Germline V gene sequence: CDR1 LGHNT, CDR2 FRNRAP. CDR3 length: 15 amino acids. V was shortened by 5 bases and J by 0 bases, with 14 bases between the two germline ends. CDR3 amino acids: CASGLGGAYSYEQYF. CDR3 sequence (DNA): TGTGCTAGTGGTCTAGGGGGAGCTTACTCCTACGAGCAGTACTTC.

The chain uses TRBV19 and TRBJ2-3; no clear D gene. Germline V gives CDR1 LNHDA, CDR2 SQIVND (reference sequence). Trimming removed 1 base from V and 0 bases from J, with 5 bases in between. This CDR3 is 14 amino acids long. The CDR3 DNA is TGTGCCAGTAGTATAGGTCAGAGCACAGATACGCAGTATTTT. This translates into CASSIGQSTDTQYF.

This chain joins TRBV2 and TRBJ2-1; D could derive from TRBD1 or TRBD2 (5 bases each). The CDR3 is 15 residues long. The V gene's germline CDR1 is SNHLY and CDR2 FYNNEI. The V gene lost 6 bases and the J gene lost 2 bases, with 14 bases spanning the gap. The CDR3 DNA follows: TGTGCCAGCAGCCGGGACGCTCGGACCTACAATGAGCAGTTCTTC. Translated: CASSRDARTYNEQFF. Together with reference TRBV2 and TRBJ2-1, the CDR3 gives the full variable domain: EPEVTQTPSHQVTQMGQEVILRCVPISNHLYFYWYRQILGQKVEFLVSFYNNEISEKSEIFDDQFSVERPDGSNFTLKIRSTKLEDSAMYFCASSRDARTYNEQFFGPGTRLTVL.

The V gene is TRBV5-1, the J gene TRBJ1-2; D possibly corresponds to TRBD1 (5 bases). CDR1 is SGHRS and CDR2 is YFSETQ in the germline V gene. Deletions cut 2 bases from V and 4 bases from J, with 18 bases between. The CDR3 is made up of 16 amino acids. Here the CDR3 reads CASSLSIDRFAYGYTF. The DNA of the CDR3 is TGCGCCAGCAGCTTAAGTATAGACAGATTTGCCTATGGCTACACCTTC.